Below are 3 T cell receptor beta chains sequenced from a single sample in a study of blood T cells in healthy people across ages. Combining a sample-barcoded 5' primer with a J-beta primer mix, a second PCR ran for 7 to 11 cycles. TCRdb used MiXCR to reprocess the 5' RACE reads, holding one entry per CDR3 protein. Here the sample spans around 1,100,000 distinct CDR3 sequences, more than 30% being singletons. The material sequenced was blood. These receptor sequences come from a young man in good health.

This clonotype has just one count. The V gene is TRBV7-2, the J gene TRBJ2-5, with D maybe TRBD1 (6 bases). Germline CDR1 is SGHTA and CDR2 is FQGNSA. The CDR3 sequence is 14 residues long. V lost 7 bases, J lost 11 bases, and 23 bases lay in between. DNA for the CDR3: TGTGCCAGCATCGGACAGCTCCTTCACAATGAGCAGTACTTC. This translates into CASIGQLLHNEQYF.

This clonotype was picked up a small number of times. The junction and the germline gene differ at one end; a read error may be behind it. The chain links TRBV7-7 to TRBJ2-1, with D possibly being TRBD1 (6 bases). CDR1 is SSHAT and CDR2 is FNYEAQ in the germline V gene (reference sequence). This CDR3 has 16 amino acids. The DNA of the CDR3 is TGTGCTAGCAGCCCCAGGGGCGCAGTGACCTACAATGAGCAGTTCTTC. Protein: CASSPRGAVTYNEQFF.

This chain links TRBV5-1 with TRBJ1-4; the D gene is possibly TRBD1 (6 bases). The V and J ends lost 5 bases and 4 bases respectively, with 12 bases between them. The CDR3 consists of 14 residues. Germline V gene lookup returns CDR1 SGHRS and CDR2 YFSETQ. The CDR3 bases are TGCGCCAGCAGACCCGGGACAATTAATGAAAAACTGTTTTTT. Its protein is CASRPGTINEKLFF.